The 27 T cell receptor beta chains in this list originate from one sample, sequenced in a study of cytomegalovirus exposure and HLA in healthy donors. The primer mix had 60 Vbeta and 13 Jbeta primers. Some clones are missing from TCRdb's copy, which holds only in-frame ones; the method was immunoSEQ multiplex PCR. Recorded for this sample: roughly 69,000 clones. Specimen: PBMCs. The source is a woman in her thirties in good health and CMV-seronegative.

This CDR3 is CASRTDPGSFYEQYF. The CDR3 DNA reads as TGTGCCAGCAGGACGGATCCCGGGAGTTTTTACGAGCAGTACTTC. The rearrangement joins TRBV6-5 to TRBJ2-7; D might be TRBD2 (6 bases). The germline V gene encodes CDR1 MNHEY and CDR2 SVGAGI. The V and J ends lost 6 bases and 4 bases respectively, with 19 bases between them. This CDR3 has 15 amino acids.

The V and J genes are TRBV4-1 and TRBJ1-1; tentatively, D is TRBD1 (5 bases). Germline CDR1 is MGHRA and CDR2 is YSYEKL. The CDR3 totals 14 residues. V dropped 0 bases and J dropped 6 bases, with 11 bases sitting between them. CDR3 sequence (DNA): TGCGCCAGCAGCCAAGAAGGGGTCGTCGCTGAAGCTTTCTTT. It yields the protein CASSQEGVVAEAFF.

The rearrangement links TRBV18 to TRBJ2-1; perhaps TRBD2 as D (6 bases). Germline assignment: CDR1 KGHSH and CDR2 LQKENI. V was trimmed by 5 bases and J by 2 bases, leaving 22 bases between them. The CDR3 contains 18 residues. The CDR3 region has the DNA TGTGCCAGCTCATCCTTCGTAACATTGGGGGGAACCTACAATGAGCAGTTCTTC. It codes for CASSSFVTLGGTYNEQFF.

The V and J genes are TRBV5-1 and TRBJ1-2, with 9 bases aligning to TRBD1. The V segment lost 6 bases and the J segment 6 bases; nucleotides outside the gene matches: 15. CDR1 is SGHRS, CDR2 YFSETQ, per germline. This CDR3 is built from 16 residues. The CDR3: CASTLRPGQGGDGYTF. The DNA for the CDR3 is TGCGCCAGCACCCTAAGGCCGGGACAGGGAGGAGATGGCTACACCTTC.

The V gene is TRBV4-2, the J gene TRBJ2-7; maybe TRBD2 (5 bases). The CDR3 consists of 15 residues. The V end was cut by 0 bases, the J end by 0 bases, with 9 bases between. Per germline, CDR1 LGHNA and CDR2 YNFKEQ. The CDR3 DNA sequence: TGTGCCAGCAGCCAAGATCCCGGGGACTCCTACGAGCAGTACTTC. Protein sequence: CASSQDPGDSYEQYF.

V and J are TRBV4-1 and TRBJ2-1; D is ambiguous. Germline V gene lookup returns CDR1 MGHRA and CDR2 YSYEKL. CDR3 size: 16 residues. V was cut by 4 bases and J by 0 bases, with 13 bases left in between. DNA of the CDR3: TGCGCCAGCAGCCCAACGGAGCGTCACTCCTACAATGAGCAGTTCTTC. Translating it yields CASSPTERHSYNEQFF.

The chain joins TRBV7-9 to TRBJ1-2, with D possibly being TRBD1 (6 bases). The length of the CDR3 is 13 residues. The germline CDR1 and CDR2 sequences are SEHNR and FQNEAQ (reference sequence). V was clipped by 1 base and J by 4 bases, with 7 bases between them. This CDR3 reads CASSLGDIYGYTF. For the CDR3, the DNA is TGTGCCAGCAGCTTAGGGGACATCTATGGCTACACCTTC.

The rearrangement uses TRBV6-5 and TRBJ2-2; TRBD1 agrees at 9 bases. The CDR3 runs 15 residues. Per germline, CDR1 MNHEY and CDR2 SVGAGI. With 2 bases clipped from V and 7 bases from J, the junction kept 5 bases outside the gene matches. CDR3 residues: CASSYLGQGDGELFF. In DNA form, the CDR3 reads TGTGCCAGCAGTTACCTGGGACAGGGCGACGGGGAGCTGTTTTTT.

The chain combines TRBV29-1 with TRBJ2-5, with TRBD1 identical over 8 bases. The CDR3 is made up of 17 amino acids. Germline CDR1 and CDR2: SQVTM and ANQGSEA. V gave up 1 base and J gave up 5 bases; unmatched junction bases: 15. The CDR3, as DNA: TGCAGCGTTGAAGGCCATCCTGGACAGGGCGTTGGTGAGACCCAGTACTTC. This encodes CSVEGHPGQGVGETQYF.

The genes are TRBV5-1 and TRBJ1-5; no definite D call. V was shortened by 0 bases and J by 6 bases, with 13 bases between the two germline ends. From germline, CDR1 is SGHRS and CDR2 YFSETQ. The length of the CDR3 is 15 residues. Here the CDR3 reads CASSLAAGFGQPQHF. The CDR3 DNA sequence: TGCGCCAGCAGCTTGGCCGCGGGGTTTGGTCAGCCCCAGCATTTT.

The chain combines TRBV20-1 with TRBJ1-1, with D possibly being TRBD1 (6 bases). Trimming left V 3 bases short and J 11 bases short, with 13 bases between. The CDR3 length is 11 residues. Germline CDR1 DFQATT, CDR2 SNEGSKA (reference sequence). The DNA for the CDR3 is TGCAGTGCTAGGCCCCAGCAGGGGGCTTTCTTT. This sequence encodes CSARPQQGAFF.

This chain uses TRBV5-1 with TRBJ1-2, with 8 positions matching TRBD1. CDR1 and CDR2 from the germline V gene are SGHRS and YFSETQ. CDR3 length equals 14 residues. J was trimmed by 7 bases and V by 4 bases; bases with no gene match: 9. The CDR3, as DNA: TGCGCCAGCAGCCCGACAGGGGCGCTGAGTGGCTACACCTTC. Protein sequence: CASSPTGALSGYTF.

This chain connects TRBV4-2 to TRBJ1-5; 9 bases fit TRBD1. Trimming cost V 3 bases and J 7 bases; bases outside gene matches: 4. The CDR3 totals 14 residues. CDR1 and CDR2 (germline): LGHNA, YNFKEQ. The CDR3 sequence is CASSHIDRGQPQHF. The CDR3 DNA is TGTGCCAGCAGCCACATCGACAGGGGGCAGCCCCAGCATTTT.

The chain is built from TRBV30 and TRBJ2-7; 7 bases match TRBD1. The CDR3 has 13 amino acids. J was trimmed by 3 bases and V by 3 bases; bases with no gene match: 5. Per germline, CDR1 GTSNPN and CDR2 SVGIG (reference sequence). CDR3 region: CAWRVRGIYEQYF. The CDR3 nucleotides are TGTGCCTGGAGGGTCAGGGGGATCTACGAGCAGTACTTC.

This chain links TRBV19 with TRBJ1-2; D unclear. CDR3 length: 14 residues. The V end lost 1 base, the J end lost 7 bases, and 13 bases lay between the germline ends. The germline CDR1 and CDR2 sequences are LNHDA and SQIVND (reference sequence). The CDR3 is CASSIGWGGFGYTF. The CDR3 region has the DNA TGTGCCAGTAGTATAGGCTGGGGAGGCTTTGGCTACACCTTC.

This chain joins TRBV28 and TRBJ1-1; D remains unclear. Germline values: CDR1 MDHEN, CDR2 SYDVKM. The CDR3 extends over 14 amino acids. The V end was cut by 4 bases, the J end by 4 bases, with 13 bases between. CDR3 nucleotides: TGTGCCAGCAGTTCCCCCACCACAATCACTGAAGCTTTCTTT. Translation gives CASSSPTTITEAFF.

The gene calls are TRBV7-9 and TRBJ1-1; 7 bases align to TRBD1. This CDR3 comprises 16 residues. J gave up 1 base and V 3 bases, and 8 bases lay outside the gene matches. Germline V lookup: CDR1 SEHNR, CDR2 FQNEAQ (reference sequence). CDR3 nucleotides: TGTGCCAGCAGCTTCAAGGGGGCGGAGGGGAACACTGAAGCTTTCTTT. Translation: CASSFKGAEGNTEAFF.

Comments on this clone: The germline gene is not matched at one end of the junction; a read error may be the cause. The chain recombines TRBV29-1 with TRBJ1-3; D remains unclear. This CDR3 has 16 residues. Germline CDR1 SQVTM, CDR2 ANQGSEA. The CDR3 loop is CSAEGMSQVSGNTIYF. DNA of the CDR3: TGCAGCGCTGAAGGAATGAGTCAGGTCTCTGGAAACACCATATATTTT.

V is TRBV4-2 and J is TRBJ2-3; 11 positions agree with TRBD1. The trim removed 3 bases at V and 9 bases at J, leaving 14 bases unmatched. CDR3 length equals 17 residues. CDR1 is LGHNA, CDR2 YNFKEQ, per germline. The CDR3 region is CASSQNLDRGLAVTQYF. The CDR3 DNA sequence: TGTGCCAGCAGCCAGAACCTGGACAGGGGGCTAGCGGTAACGCAGTATTTT.

The V and J genes are TRBV7-9 and TRBJ1-2, with D possibly being TRBD1 (5 bases). The CDR3 runs to 13 residues. Between the trimmed V and J ends, which lost 7 bases and 4 bases, there was a span of 13 bases. CDR1 is SEHNR, CDR2 FQNEAQ, per germline (reference sequence). The CDR3, as DNA: TGTGCCAGCACTATGGGGGGAACCTATGGCTACACCTTC. It codes for CASTMGGTYGYTF.

The chain has TRBV20-1 and TRBJ1-2; no clear D. V was shortened by 1 base and J by 8 bases, with 8 bases between the two germline ends. Per germline, CDR1 DFQATT and CDR2 SNEGSKA (reference sequence). There are 11 residues in the CDR3. Here the CDR3 reads CSARGPPGYTF. The CDR3 DNA sequence: TGCAGTGCTAGAGGGCCACCGGGCTACACCTTC.

The CDR3 spells CASRLPNGRDHEQFF. DNA for the CDR3: TGTGCCAGCAGGCTTCCGAATGGGCGGGACCATGAGCAGTTCTTC. The chain combines TRBV5-4 with TRBJ2-1; D is perhaps TRBD2 (6 bases). From germline, CDR1 is SGHNT and CDR2 YYREEE (reference sequence). V lost 5 bases to trimming and J lost 8 bases, with 20 bases between them. The CDR3 is made up of 15 amino acids. Supplemented by reference TRBV5-4 and TRBJ2-1, the full variable domain reads ETGVTQSPTHLIKTRGQQVTLRCSSQSGHNTVSWYQQALGQGPQFIFQYYREEENGRGNFPPRFSGLQFPNYSSELNVNALELDDSALYLCASRLPNGRDHEQFFGPGTRLTVL.

V and J are TRBV9 and TRBJ1-3; possible D gene TRBD1, 5 bases. The CDR3 length is 16 residues. Germline assignment: CDR1 SGDLS and CDR2 YYNGEE. Trimming took 0 bases from V and 0 from J, leaving 10 bases between them. The DNA of the CDR3 is TGTGCCAGCAGCGTAGCGGGGGTTAGCTCTGGAAACACCATATATTTT. This translates into CASSVAGVSSGNTIYF.

With regard to this clone: The junction shows a germline mismatch at one end, possibly a read error. This chain connects TRBV5-1 to TRBJ1-2, with D possibly matching TRBD1 (6 bases). Looked up from germline, CDR1 is SGHRS and CDR2 is YFSETQ. This CDR3 spans 12 amino acids. Here the CDR3 DNA reads TGCGCCAGCAGCACGCCACAGGGCCCGTTTAACTTC. Translation: CASSTPQGPFNF.

V gene TRBV9 combines with J gene TRBJ1-2, with D uncertain. The CDR3 runs 14 residues. V gave up 7 bases and J gave up 2 bases, with 15 bases separating them. Germline CDR1 SGDLS, CDR2 YYNGEE. CDR3 DNA: TGTGCCAGCTCCCCGGGGAGGTCGAACTATGGCTACACCTTC. As protein: CASSPGRSNYGYTF. Filled out from reference TRBV9 and TRBJ1-2, the complete variable domain reads DSGVTQTPKHLITATGQRVTLRCSPRSGDLSVYWYQQSLDQGLQFLIQYYNGEERAKGNILERFSAQQFPDLHSELNLSSLELGDSALYFCASSPGRSNYGYTFGSGTRLTVV.

The chain is built from TRBV5-4 and TRBJ2-1; a possible D gene is TRBD1 (5 bases). The CDR3 length is 15 residues. Trimming removed 1 base at V and 5 bases at J, with 13 bases between. Germline V gives CDR1 SGHNT, CDR2 YYREEE (reference sequence). CDR3: CASSLSSTANNEQFF. The CDR3 coding sequence is TGTGCCAGCAGCTTGAGTTCGACAGCCAACAATGAGCAGTTCTTC.

The chain employs TRBV6-5 and TRBJ2-2; a possible D gene is TRBD2 (5 bases). The CDR3 has 14 residues. Deletions cut 0 bases from V and 3 bases from J, with 5 bases between. From germline, CDR1 is MNHEY and CDR2 SVGAGI. The CDR3 DNA follows: TGTGCCAGCAGTTACTCGAGGGACACCGGGGAGCTGTTTTTT. This gives the protein CASSYSRDTGELFF.